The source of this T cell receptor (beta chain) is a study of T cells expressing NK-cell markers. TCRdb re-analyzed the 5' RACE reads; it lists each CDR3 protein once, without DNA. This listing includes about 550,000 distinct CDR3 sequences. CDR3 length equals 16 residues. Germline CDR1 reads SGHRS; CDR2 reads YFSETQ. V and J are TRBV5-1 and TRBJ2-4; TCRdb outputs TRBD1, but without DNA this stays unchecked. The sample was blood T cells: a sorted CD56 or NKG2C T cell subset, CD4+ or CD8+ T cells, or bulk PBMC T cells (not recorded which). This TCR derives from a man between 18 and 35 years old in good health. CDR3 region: CASSLSPGAAKNIQYF.